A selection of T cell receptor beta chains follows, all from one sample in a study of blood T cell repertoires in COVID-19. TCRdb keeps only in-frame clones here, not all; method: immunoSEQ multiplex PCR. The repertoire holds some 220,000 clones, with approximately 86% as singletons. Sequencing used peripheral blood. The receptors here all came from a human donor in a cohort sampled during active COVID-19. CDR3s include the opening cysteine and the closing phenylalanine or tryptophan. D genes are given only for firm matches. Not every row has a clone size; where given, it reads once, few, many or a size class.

DNA: TGCAGTGCTAGACAGGGGATGGGCTACACCTTC; CDR3: CSARQGMGYTF; size: .; D: .; V: TRBV20-1; J: TRBJ1-2
DNA: TGTGCCAGCAGCTTAAGTCTCCCCCCGGGGACTGAAGCTTTCTTT; CDR3: CASSLSLPPGTEAFF; size: .; D: .; V: TRBV7-9; J: TRBJ1-1
DNA: TGTGCCAGTAGTCGACGGTGGGCTGAAAAACTGTTTTTT; CDR3: CASSRRWAEKLFF; size: many; D: .; V: TRBV19; J: TRBJ1-4
DNA: TGCGCCAGCAGCTACGGACAGTACGAGCAGTACTTC; CDR3: CASSYGQYEQYF; size: .; D: .; V: TRBV5-1; J: TRBJ2-7
DNA: TGTGCCAGTAGTGTCCGGACACAAATGAACACTGAAGCTTTCTTT; CDR3: CASSVRTQMNTEAFF; size: .; D: .; V: TRBV19; J: TRBJ1-1
DNA: TGTGCCATCAGGGGAAGTGAGGCCGGGGGTTCACCCCTCCACTTT; CDR3: CAIRGSEAGGSPLHF; size: .; D: .; V: TRBV10-3; J: TRBJ1-6
DNA: TGTGCCAGCAGCTTAGGCCCCGGGAACACTGAAGCTTTCTTT; CDR3: CASSLGPGNTEAFF; size: .; D: .; V: TRBV7-2; J: TRBJ1-1
DNA: TGCAGCGGTACAGGGGTGGAGACCCAGTACTTC; CDR3: CSGTGVETQYF; size: .; D: TRBD1; V: TRBV29-1; J: TRBJ2-5
DNA: TGTGCCACCAGCAGAGATGCCCAGGGCGGTACCTATGGCTACACCTTC; CDR3: CATSRDAQGGTYGYTF; size: .; D: .; V: TRBV15; J: TRBJ1-2
DNA: TGTGCCAGCAGCTTAGGGACAGGGTGGCAAGAGACCCAGTACTTC; CDR3: CASSLGTGWQETQYF; size: once; D: TRBD1; V: TRBV7-9; J: TRBJ2-5
DNA: TGTGCCAGCAGCGATGGTAGCCCCTACGAGCAGTACTTC; CDR3: CASSDGSPYEQYF; size: once; D: .; V: TRBV2; J: TRBJ2-7
DNA: TGTGCCAGCACCCCAGGGGTAGAAGAGACCCAGTACTTC; CDR3: CASTPGVEETQYF; size: .; D: .; V: TRBV6-6; J: TRBJ2-5
DNA: TGTGCCAGCAGCCCCGACAGGGGGGGCACAGATACGCAGTATTTT; CDR3: CASSPDRGGTDTQYF; size: .; D: TRBD1; V: TRBV5-8; J: TRBJ2-3
DNA: TGTGCCAGCAGCGTAGCCGGTAGCGGGAGTACGAGTGTGGTTGAGCAGTTCTTC; CDR3: CASSVAGSGSTSVVEQFF; size: .; D: TRBD2; V: TRBV9; J: TRBJ2-1
DNA: TGTGCCAGTAGTACAATACAGGGGAGTGAGCAGTTCTTC; CDR3: CASSTIQGSEQFF; size: many; D: TRBD1; V: TRBV19; J: TRBJ2-1
DNA: TGTGCCAGCAGTAGGGGACTAGCAAGATCCAGGGATGAGCAGTTCTTC; CDR3: CASSRGLARSRDEQFF; size: .; D: TRBD2; V: TRBV27; J: TRBJ2-1
DNA: TGTGCCAGCAGTTCTATCCCACCGAACTCCTACAATGAGCAGTTCTTC; CDR3: CASSSIPPNSYNEQFF; size: .; D: .; V: TRBV28; J: TRBJ2-1
DNA: TGTGCCAGTAGTATTGCTCCAGGGTCGGGTGAAAAACTGTTTTTT; CDR3: CASSIAPGSGEKLFF; size: .; D: .; V: TRBV19; J: TRBJ1-4
DNA: TGTGCCAGCAGCTTGGATACTTCCTCCTACAATGAGCAGTTCTTC; CDR3: CASSLDTSSYNEQFF; size: .; D: .; V: TRBV5-6; J: TRBJ2-1
DNA: TGTGCCAGCAGCTTATTTGGGAGGGCCTTAGTCGGAGATACGCAGTATTTT; CDR3: CASSLFGRALVGDTQYF; size: .; D: TRBD2; V: TRBV5-6; J: TRBJ2-3
DNA: TGTGCCAGCAGCTTTAGTGCCACCTTAAACATTCAGTACTTC; CDR3: CASSFSATLNIQYF; size: .; D: .; V: TRBV11-1; J: TRBJ2-4
DNA: TGTGCCAGCAGTTACTCTCGGGAGAACACTGAAGCTTTCTTT; CDR3: CASSYSRENTEAFF; size: .; D: .; V: TRBV6-5; J: TRBJ1-1
DNA: TGTGCCAGCAGCTTAGCGAGCAGGTGGTATGGCTACACCTTC; CDR3: CASSLASRWYGYTF; size: .; D: .; V: TRBV11-2; J: TRBJ1-2
DNA: TGTGCCAGCAGCTTGGGTAGCCTAAGCTCCTACGAGCAGTACTTC; CDR3: CASSLGSLSSYEQYF; size: .; D: .; V: TRBV5-4; J: TRBJ2-7
DNA: TGTGCCAGCAGTCAAGACAGGGGAAACACTGAAGCTTTCTTT; CDR3: CASSQDRGNTEAFF; size: .; D: TRBD1; V: TRBV6-4; J: TRBJ1-1
DNA: TGTGCCAGCAGCCCCACGTTGCTAGCCAATGAGCAGTTCTTC; CDR3: CASSPTLLANEQFF; size: .; D: .; V: TRBV9; J: TRBJ2-1
DNA: TGCAGCGTTGAAGATCCTCGGGGGGTTTTGAACACTGAAGCTTTCTTT; CDR3: CSVEDPRGVLNTEAFF; size: .; D: .; V: TRBV29-1; J: TRBJ1-1
DNA: TGTGCCAGCAGTGACCGGGATAGCAATCAGCCCCAGCATTTT; CDR3: CASSDRDSNQPQHF; size: .; D: .; V: TRBV6-1; J: TRBJ1-5
DNA: TGTGCCTGGAGTAAGACAGGGAACACTGAAGCTTTCTTT; CDR3: CAWSKTGNTEAFF; size: .; D: .; V: TRBV30; J: TRBJ1-1
DNA: TGCGCCAGCAGCTTGAAACAGGGCCAAGAGACCCAGTACTTC; CDR3: CASSLKQGQETQYF; size: .; D: .; V: TRBV5-1; J: TRBJ2-5
DNA: TGTGCCAGCAGCCCCCTAGCGATCAGCACAGATACGCAGTATTTT; CDR3: CASSPLAISTDTQYF; size: .; D: .; V: TRBV3-1/TRBV3-2; J: TRBJ2-3
DNA: TGTGCCAGCAGCTTGGCTTCTGGGGCAATCTATAGTGGTGAGCAGTTCTTC; CDR3: CASSLASGAIYSGEQFF; size: .; D: .; V: TRBV5-5; J: TRBJ2-1
DNA: TGTGCCAGTAGAGAGACAGGGGGCGCCTACGAGCAGTACTTC; CDR3: CASRETGGAYEQYF; size: .; D: TRBD1; V: TRBV19; J: TRBJ2-7
DNA: TGTGCCAGAATGAGGGGGCCTAGCTCCTACGAGCAGTACTTC; CDR3: CARMRGPSSYEQYF; size: .; D: .; V: TRBV21-1; J: TRBJ2-7
DNA: TGTGCCAGCAGTTACCAATCTCAGGGGGCGTACGAGCAGTACTTC; CDR3: CASSYQSQGAYEQYF; size: .; D: TRBD1; V: TRBV6-5; J: TRBJ2-7
DNA: TGTGCCAGCAGTTCGTACCCCAAAACAACACCGCAGTATTTT; CDR3: CASSSYPKTTPQYF; size: .; D: .; V: TRBV28; J: TRBJ2-3
DNA: TGTGCCAGCAACTTAGCCGGGACAGGAGCCTACGAGCAGTACTTC; CDR3: CASNLAGTGAYEQYF; size: .; D: TRBD1; V: TRBV7-2; J: TRBJ2-7
DNA: TGTGCCACCAGTGGCAGGGGAAACACCGGGGAGCTATTTTTT; CDR3: CATSGRGNTGELFF; size: .; D: .; V: TRBV24-1; J: TRBJ2-2
DNA: TGCGCCAGCAGCCAAGGTCAGGGGCCCTTTGGTGAAAAACTGTTTTTT; CDR3: CASSQGQGPFGEKLFF; size: .; D: .; V: TRBV4-1; J: TRBJ1-4